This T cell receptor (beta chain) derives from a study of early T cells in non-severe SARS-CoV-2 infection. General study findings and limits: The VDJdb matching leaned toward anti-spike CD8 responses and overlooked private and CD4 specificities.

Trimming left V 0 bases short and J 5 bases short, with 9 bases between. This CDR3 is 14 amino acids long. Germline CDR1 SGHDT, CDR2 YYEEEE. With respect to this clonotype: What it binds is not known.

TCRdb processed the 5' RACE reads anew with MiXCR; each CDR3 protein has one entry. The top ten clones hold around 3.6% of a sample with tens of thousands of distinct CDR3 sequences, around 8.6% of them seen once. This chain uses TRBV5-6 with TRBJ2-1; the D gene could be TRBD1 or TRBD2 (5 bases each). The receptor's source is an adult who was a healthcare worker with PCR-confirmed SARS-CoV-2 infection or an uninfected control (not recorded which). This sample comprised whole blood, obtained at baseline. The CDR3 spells CASSLARGHNEQFF. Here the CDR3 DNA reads TGTGCCAGCAGCTTGGCTAGGGGACACAATGAGCAGTTCTTC.